This TCR beta chain was documented in a study of cytomegalovirus exposure and HLA in healthy donors. Donors sampled were nominally healthy, though unrecorded immune exposures were likely. 13 Jbeta primers and 60 Vbeta primers were used for the PCR. Clones were sequenced by immunoSEQ multiplex PCR, and TCRdb holds only the in-frame ones, with some missing. The sample includes tens of thousands of clones, approximately 62% of them seen just once. As to this clone: Its antigen is still unknown.

Study results and limitations: The listing of 160 or so TCR beta chains classed them as cytomegalovirus-associated.

What was sequenced was PBMCs. The source of this sequence is a male donor in good health and CMV-seropositive.

The CDR3 DNA reads TGTGCCTGGAGGTTCGGGACAGGCACTGAAGCTTTCTTT. Translation: CAWRFGTGTEAFF. The genes are TRBV30 and TRBJ1-1, with TRBD1 matching over 8 bases. V lost 3 bases and J lost 4; bases outside the gene matches: 4. CDR3 length equals 13 residues. The V gene's germline CDR1 is GTSNPN and CDR2 SVGIG (reference sequence).